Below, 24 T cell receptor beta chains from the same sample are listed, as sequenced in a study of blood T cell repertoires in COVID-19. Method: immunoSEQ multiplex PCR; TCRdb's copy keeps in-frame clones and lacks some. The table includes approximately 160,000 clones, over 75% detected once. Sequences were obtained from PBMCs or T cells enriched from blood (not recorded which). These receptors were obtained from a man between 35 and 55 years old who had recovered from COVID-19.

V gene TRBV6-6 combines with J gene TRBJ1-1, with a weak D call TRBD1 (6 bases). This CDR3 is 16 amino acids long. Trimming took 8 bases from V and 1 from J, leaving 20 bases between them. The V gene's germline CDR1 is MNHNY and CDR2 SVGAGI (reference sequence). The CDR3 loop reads CASGMTRTAQNTEAFF. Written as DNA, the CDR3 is TGTGCCAGCGGAATGACCCGGACAGCCCAGAACACTGAAGCTTTCTTT.

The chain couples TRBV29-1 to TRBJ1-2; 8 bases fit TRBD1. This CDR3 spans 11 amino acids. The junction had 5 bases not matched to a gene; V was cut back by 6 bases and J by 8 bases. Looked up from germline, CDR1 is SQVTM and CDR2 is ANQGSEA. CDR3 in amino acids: CSVQGASGYTF. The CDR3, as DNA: TGCAGCGTCCAGGGGGCTAGCGGCTACACCTTC.

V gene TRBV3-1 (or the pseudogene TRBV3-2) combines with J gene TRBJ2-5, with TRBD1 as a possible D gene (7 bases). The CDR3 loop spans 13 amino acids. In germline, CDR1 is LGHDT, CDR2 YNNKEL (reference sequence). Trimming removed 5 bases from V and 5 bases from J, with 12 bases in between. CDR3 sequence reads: CASSSRGEETQYF. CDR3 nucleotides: TGTGCCAGCAGCAGCAGGGGGGAGGAGACCCAGTACTTC.

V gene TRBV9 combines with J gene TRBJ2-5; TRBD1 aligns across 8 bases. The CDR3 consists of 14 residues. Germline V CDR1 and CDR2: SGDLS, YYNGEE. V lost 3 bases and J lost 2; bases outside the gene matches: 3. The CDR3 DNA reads TGTGCCAGCAGCGCCAGACAGGGGCAAGAGACCCAGTACTTC. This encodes CASSARQGQETQYF.

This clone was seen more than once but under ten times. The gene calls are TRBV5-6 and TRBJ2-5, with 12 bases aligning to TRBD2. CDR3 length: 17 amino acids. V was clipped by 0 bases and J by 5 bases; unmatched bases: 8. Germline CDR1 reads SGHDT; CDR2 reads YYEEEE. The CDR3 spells CASSLEASGGARETQYF. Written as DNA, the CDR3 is TGTGCCAGCAGCTTGGAAGCTAGCGGGGGGGCGAGGGAGACCCAGTACTTC.

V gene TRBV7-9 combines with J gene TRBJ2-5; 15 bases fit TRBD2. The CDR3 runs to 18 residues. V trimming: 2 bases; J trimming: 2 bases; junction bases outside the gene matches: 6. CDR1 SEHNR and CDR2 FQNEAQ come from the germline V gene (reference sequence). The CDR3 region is CASSLRTSGGAKQETQYF. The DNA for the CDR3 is TGTGCCAGCAGCTTAAGGACTAGCGGGGGGGCGAAGCAAGAGACCCAGTACTTC.

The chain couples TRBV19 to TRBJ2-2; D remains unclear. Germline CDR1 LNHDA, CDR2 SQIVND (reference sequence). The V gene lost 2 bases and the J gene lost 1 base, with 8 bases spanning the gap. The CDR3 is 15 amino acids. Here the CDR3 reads CASSILSGNTGELFF. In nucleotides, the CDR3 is TGTGCCAGTAGTATATTGTCAGGGAACACCGGGGAGCTGTTTTTT.

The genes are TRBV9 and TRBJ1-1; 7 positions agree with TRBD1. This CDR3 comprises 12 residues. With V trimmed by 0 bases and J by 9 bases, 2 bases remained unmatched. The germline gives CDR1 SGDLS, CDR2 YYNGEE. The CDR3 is CASSVGDSQAFF. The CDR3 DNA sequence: TGTGCCAGCAGCGTAGGGGACAGCCAAGCTTTCTTT. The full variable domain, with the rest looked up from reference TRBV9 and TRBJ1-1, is DSGVTQTPKHLITATGQRVTLRCSPRSGDLSVYWYQQSLDQGLQFLIQYYNGEERAKGNILERFSAQQFPDLHSELNLSSLELGDSALYFCASSVGDSQAFFGQGTRLTVV.

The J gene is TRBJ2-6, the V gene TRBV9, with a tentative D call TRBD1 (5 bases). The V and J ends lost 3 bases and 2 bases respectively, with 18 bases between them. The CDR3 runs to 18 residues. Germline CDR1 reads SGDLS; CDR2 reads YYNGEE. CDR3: CASSDGPGSTTGANVLTF. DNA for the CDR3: TGTGCCAGCAGCGATGGCCCAGGGTCTACCACTGGGGCCAACGTCCTGACTTTC.

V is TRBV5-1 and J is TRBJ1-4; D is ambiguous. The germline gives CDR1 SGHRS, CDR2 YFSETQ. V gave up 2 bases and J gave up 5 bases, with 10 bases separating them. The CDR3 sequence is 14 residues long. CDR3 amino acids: CASSLTYENEKLFF. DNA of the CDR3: TGCGCCAGCAGCTTAACGTATGAGAATGAAAAACTGTTTTTT. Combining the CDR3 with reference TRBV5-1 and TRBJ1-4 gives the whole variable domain KAGVTQTPRYLIKTRGQQVTLSCSPISGHRSVSWYQQTPGQGLQFLFEYFSETQRNKGNFPGRFSGRQFSNSRSEMNVSTLELGDSALYLCASSLTYENEKLFFGSGTQLSVL.

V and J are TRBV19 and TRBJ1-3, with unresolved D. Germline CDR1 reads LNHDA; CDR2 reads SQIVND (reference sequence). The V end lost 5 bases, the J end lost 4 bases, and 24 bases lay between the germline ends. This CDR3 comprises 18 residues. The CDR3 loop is CASSPTGRTYYSGNTIYF. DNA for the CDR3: TGTGCCAGTAGTCCGACCGGGAGAACATACTACTCCGGAAACACCATATATTTT.

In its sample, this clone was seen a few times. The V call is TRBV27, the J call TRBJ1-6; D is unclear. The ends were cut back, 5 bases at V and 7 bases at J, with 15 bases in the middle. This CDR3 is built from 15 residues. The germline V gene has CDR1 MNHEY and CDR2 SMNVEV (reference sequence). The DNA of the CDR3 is TGTGCCAGCAGTCTTTCTCCAGGCCTCAATTCACCCCTCCACTTT. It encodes CASSLSPGLNSPLHF.

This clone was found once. CDR3: CASSLSGMSSGNTIYF. CDR3 nucleotide sequence: TGTGCCAGCAGCTTATCAGGCATGTCCTCTGGAAACACCATATATTTT. The gene calls are TRBV7-6 and TRBJ1-3; D gene unclear. The V and J ends lost 2 bases and 0 bases respectively, with 11 bases between them. Germline values: CDR1 SGHVS, CDR2 FNYEAQ. The length of the CDR3 is 16 residues.

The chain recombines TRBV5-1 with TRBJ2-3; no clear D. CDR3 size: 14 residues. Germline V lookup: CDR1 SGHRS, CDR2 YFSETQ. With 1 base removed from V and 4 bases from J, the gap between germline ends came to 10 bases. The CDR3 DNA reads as TGCGCCAGCAGCTTGAGCCCACCCCCAGATACGCAGTATTTT. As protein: CASSLSPPPDTQYF. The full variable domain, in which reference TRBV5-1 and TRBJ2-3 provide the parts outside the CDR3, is KAGVTQTPRYLIKTRGQQVTLSCSPISGHRSVSWYQQTPGQGLQFLFEYFSETQRNKGNFPGRFSGRQFSNSRSEMNVSTLELGDSALYLCASSLSPPPDTQYFGPGTRLTVL.

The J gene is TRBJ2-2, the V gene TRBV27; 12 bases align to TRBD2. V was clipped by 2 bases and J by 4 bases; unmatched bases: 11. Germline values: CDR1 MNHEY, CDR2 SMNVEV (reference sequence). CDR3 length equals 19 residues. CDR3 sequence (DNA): TGTGCCAGCAGTTTACGTCGCCCTAGCGGGGGGGAATCCACCGGGGAGCTGTTTTTT. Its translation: CASSLRRPSGGESTGELFF.

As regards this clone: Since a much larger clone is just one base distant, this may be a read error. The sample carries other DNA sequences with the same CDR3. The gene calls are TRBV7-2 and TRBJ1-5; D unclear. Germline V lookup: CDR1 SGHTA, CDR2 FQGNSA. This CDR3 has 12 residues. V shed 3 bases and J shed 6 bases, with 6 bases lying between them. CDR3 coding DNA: TGTGCCAGCAGCTTTCCCGGTCAGCCCCAGCATTTT. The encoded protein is CASSFPGQPQHF.

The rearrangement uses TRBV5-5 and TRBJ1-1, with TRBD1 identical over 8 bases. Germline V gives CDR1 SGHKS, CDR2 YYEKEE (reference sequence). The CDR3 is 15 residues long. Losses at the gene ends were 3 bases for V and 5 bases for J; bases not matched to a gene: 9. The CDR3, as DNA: TGTGCCAGCAGCTCGCAATTCAGGGGGCTTACTGAAGCTTTCTTT. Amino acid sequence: CASSSQFRGLTEAFF.

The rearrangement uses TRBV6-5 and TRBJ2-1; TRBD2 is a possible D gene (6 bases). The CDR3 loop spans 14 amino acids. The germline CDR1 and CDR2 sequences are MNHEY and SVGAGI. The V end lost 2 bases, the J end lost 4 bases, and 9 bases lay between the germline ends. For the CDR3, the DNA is TGTGCCAGCAGTTACCGGGCGGGGTACAATGAGCAGTTCTTC. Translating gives CASSYRAGYNEQFF.

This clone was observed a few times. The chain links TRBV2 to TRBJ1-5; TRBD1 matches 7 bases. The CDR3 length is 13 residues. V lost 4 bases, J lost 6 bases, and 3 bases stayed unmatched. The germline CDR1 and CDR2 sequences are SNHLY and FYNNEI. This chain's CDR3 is CASSGQGLQPQHF. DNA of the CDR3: TGTGCCAGCAGTGGACAGGGACTTCAGCCCCAGCATTTT.

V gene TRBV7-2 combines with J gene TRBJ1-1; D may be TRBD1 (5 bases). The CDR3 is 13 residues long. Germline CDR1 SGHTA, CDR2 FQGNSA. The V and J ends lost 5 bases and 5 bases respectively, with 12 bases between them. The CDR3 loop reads CASSIPGDTEAFF. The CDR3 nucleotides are TGTGCCAGCAGCATACCGGGGGATACTGAAGCTTTCTTT.

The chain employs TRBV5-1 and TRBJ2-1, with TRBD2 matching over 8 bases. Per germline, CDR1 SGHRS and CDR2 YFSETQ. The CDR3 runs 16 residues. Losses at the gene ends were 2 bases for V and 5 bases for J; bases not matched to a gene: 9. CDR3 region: CASSFRGGGPNNEQFF. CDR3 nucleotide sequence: TGCGCCAGCAGCTTCCGAGGCGGGGGGCCTAACAATGAGCAGTTCTTC.

CDR3 in amino acids: CASRDQTGSNQPQHF. CDR3 nucleotide sequence: TGTGCCAGCAGGGACCAGACAGGTAGCAATCAGCCCCAGCATTTT. The chain links TRBV6-5 to TRBJ1-5; D is possibly TRBD1 (6 bases). Trimming shortened V by 6 bases and J by 0 bases, and 12 bases separated the two germline ends. The germline V gene has CDR1 MNHEY and CDR2 SVGAGI. CDR3 length: 15 amino acids.

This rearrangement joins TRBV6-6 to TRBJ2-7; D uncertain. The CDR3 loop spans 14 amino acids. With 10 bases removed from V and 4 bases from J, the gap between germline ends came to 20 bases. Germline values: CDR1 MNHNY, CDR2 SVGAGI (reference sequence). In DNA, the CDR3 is TGTGCCACCAAGAATACAGTTACAGCTTACGAGCAGTACTTC. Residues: CATKNTVTAYEQYF.

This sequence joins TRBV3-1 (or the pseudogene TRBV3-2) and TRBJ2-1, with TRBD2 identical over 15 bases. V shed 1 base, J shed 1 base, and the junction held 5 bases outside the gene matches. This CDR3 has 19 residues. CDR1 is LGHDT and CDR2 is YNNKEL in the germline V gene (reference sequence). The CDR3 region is CASSQVGTSGGPSYNEQFF. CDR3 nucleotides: TGTGCCAGCAGCCAAGTTGGGACTAGCGGGGGGCCATCCTACAATGAGCAGTTCTTC.